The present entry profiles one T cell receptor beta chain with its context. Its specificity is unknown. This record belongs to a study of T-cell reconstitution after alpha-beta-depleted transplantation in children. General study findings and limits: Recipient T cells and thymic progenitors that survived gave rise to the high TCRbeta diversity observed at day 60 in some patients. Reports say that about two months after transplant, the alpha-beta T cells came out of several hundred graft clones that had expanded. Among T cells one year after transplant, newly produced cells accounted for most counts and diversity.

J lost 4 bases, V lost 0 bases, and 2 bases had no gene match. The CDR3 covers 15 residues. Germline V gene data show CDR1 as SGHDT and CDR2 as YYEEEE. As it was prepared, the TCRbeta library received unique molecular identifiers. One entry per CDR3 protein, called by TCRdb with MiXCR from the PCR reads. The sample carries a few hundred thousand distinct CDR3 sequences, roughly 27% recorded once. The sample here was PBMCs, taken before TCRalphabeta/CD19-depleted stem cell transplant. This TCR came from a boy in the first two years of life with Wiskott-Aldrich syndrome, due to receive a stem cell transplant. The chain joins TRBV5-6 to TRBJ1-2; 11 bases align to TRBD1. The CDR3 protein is CASSLGDRGIYGYTF. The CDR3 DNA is TGTGCCAGCAGCTTGGGGGACAGGGGGATCTATGGCTACACCTTC.